Sequencing of this TCR beta chain was carried out in a study of OX40 agonist ivuxolimab in advanced cancers. This clone was found a few times. This CDR3 spans 11 amino acids. Trimming shortened V by 7 bases and J by 8 bases, and 9 bases separated the two germline ends. From germline, CDR1 is MNHEY and CDR2 SMNVEV (reference sequence). Method: immunoSEQ multiplex PCR; TCRdb's copy keeps in-frame clones and lacks some. Here the sample spans tens of thousands of clones, about nine tenths being singletons. Sequences were derived from CD4+ or CD8+ T cells sorted from blood, sampled in a trial of the OX40 agonist ivuxolimab. This receptor was obtained from an adult with an advanced solid tumor such as melanoma, head and neck, liver or kidney cancer. The chain employs TRBV27 and TRBJ2-1; possibly TRBD2 for D (5 bases). The CDR3 here is CASMLRDEQFF. The CDR3 coding sequence is TGTGCCAGCATGTTGCGGGATGAGCAGTTCTTC.